The TCR beta chain described here comes from a study of T-cell memory formation after mild COVID-19. Looking at the study overall: Across donors, TCR clusters were largely donor specific. Study results and limitations: Within pre-infection memory, some responding clones were found, suggesting cross-reactive memory joined. Second-wave clones that peaked on day 37 lacked confirmed SARS-CoV-2 specificity.

Only a few counts were recorded for this clonotype. The antigen remains unidentified. Researchers used 5'RACE with constant-segment primers to make TCR alpha and TCR beta cDNA libraries that carry sample barcodes and UMIs. Each CDR3 protein is one row after TCRdb ran MiXCR on the 5' RACE reads. This table holds 85,000 to 130,000 distinct CDR3 sequences, 11% found once. The length of the CDR3 is 13 residues. J gave up 2 bases and V 6 bases, and 1 base lay outside the gene matches. The V gene's germline CDR1 is SGHVS and CDR2 FQNEAQ. The sequenced sample was PBMCs or a T cell subset sorted from them (not recorded which). The TCR comes from a man aged 18 to 30 who had mild COVID-19 (a few samples of this study predate the infection). Cell type and time point are not known. The chain links TRBV7-8 to TRBJ1-3, with 7 nucleotides matching TRBD1. CDR3 sequence: CASRDRTGNTIYF. The CDR3 region has the DNA TGTGCCAGCAGGGACAGGACTGGAAACACCATATATTTT.